The clone carrying this TCR beta chain has just a few counts. Its antigen is still unknown. Other DNA sequences in this specimen translate into the identical CDR3. This sample is drawn from a study of metastatic and nonmetastatic thyroid tumors. Study overall: Peripheral blood and tumor or nodule samples from malignant and benign thyroid patients were compared. Study-level results: In blood and tumor, TCR beta diversity was reportedly significantly higher in malignant thyroid tumors than in benign nodules.

Via MiXCR, TCRdb re-called the PCR reads. The sample lists approximately 32,000 clones, about a fifth occurring once. This CDR3 region has 16 residues. Trimming stripped 3 bases from V and 5 bases from J, with 19 bases between. The V gene's germline CDR1 is ENHRY and CDR2 SYGVKD. There were no patients who had received any treatment before thyroid surgery. The sample was tumor tissue. The chain carries TRBV10-3 and TRBJ1-1, with D maybe TRBD1 (6 bases). This receptor was identified in a male donor with papillary thyroid cancer or a benign thyroid nodule (not recorded which). Some clones in this sample may be carry-over from other donors' samples. CDR3 DNA sequence: TGTGCCATCAGTGATATTGGTACAGGGAGTCGTACTGAAGCTTTCTTT. Protein sequence: CAISDIGTGSRTEAFF.